This T cell receptor beta chain was identified in a study of blood T cell repertoires in COVID-19. The overall study: Specimens from acute and convalescent COVID-19 originated in the United States, Italy and Spain.

Authors' analysis steps: Estimation of nucleated cell counts was performed using reference gene primer amplification. Libraries were prepared by immunoSEQ multiplex PCR; TCRdb keeps only in-frame clonotypes and omits some of them. Clone size and the V and J calls come from that table; the DNA yielded D and trimming. The repertoire includes a few hundred thousand clones, about nine tenths of them detected once, and 1.5% to 2% sits in the top ten. Sample: peripheral blood. The source of this sequence is a woman aged 30 to 39 with COVID-19, enrolled during active disease.

For the CDR3, the DNA is TGTGCCAGCAGCTTAGGGGCGTCAGATACGCAGTATTTT. It is translated as CASSLGASDTQYF. V is TRBV7-9 and J is TRBJ2-3; no firm D call. V lost 1 base and J lost 4, with 6 bases in between. CDR3 length: 13 residues. CDR1 SEHNR and CDR2 FQNEAQ come from the germline V gene (reference sequence).